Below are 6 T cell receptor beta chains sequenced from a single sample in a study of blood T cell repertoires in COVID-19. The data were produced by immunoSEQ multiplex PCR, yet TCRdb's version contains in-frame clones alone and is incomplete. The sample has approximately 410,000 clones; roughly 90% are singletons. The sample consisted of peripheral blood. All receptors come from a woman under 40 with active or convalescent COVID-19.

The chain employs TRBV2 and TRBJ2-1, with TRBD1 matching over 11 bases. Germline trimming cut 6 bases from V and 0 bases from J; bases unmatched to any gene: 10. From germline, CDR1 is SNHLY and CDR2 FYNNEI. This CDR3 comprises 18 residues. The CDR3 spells CASSPPTGTGGSYNEQFF. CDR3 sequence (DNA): TGTGCCAGCAGCCCCCCGACCGGGACAGGGGGCTCCTACAATGAGCAGTTCTTC.

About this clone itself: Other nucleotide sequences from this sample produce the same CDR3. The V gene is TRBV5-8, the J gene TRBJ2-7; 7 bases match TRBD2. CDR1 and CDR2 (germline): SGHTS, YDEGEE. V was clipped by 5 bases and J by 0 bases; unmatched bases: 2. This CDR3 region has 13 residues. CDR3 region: CASRWDYSYEQYF. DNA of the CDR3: TGTGCCAGCAGATGGGACTACTCCTACGAGCAGTACTTC.

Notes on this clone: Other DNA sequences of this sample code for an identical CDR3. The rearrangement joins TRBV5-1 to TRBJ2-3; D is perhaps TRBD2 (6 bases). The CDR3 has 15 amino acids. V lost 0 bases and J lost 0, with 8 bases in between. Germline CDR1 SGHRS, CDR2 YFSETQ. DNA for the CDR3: TGCGCCAGCAGCTTGGTCGCGGGAAGCACAGATACGCAGTATTTT. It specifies CASSLVAGSTDTQYF.

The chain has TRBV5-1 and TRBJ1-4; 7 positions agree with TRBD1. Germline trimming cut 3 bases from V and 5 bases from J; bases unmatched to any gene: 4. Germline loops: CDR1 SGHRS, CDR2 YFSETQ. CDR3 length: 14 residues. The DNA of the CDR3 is TGCGCCAGCAGCTGGGGGACAGAGAATGAAAAACTGTTTTTT. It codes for CASSWGTENEKLFF. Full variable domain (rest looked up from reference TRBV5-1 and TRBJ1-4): KAGVTQTPRYLIKTRGQQVTLSCSPISGHRSVSWYQQTPGQGLQFLFEYFSETQRNKGNFPGRFSGRQFSNSRSEMNVSTLELGDSALYLCASSWGTENEKLFFGSGTQLSVL.

This chain's CDR3 is CASREGTGKTGSPLHF. The CDR3, as DNA: TGTGCCAGTAGGGAAGGGACAGGGAAGACGGGATCACCCCTCCACTTT. The chain uses TRBV19 and TRBJ1-6; TRBD1 matches 9 bases. The CDR3 length is 16 residues. V dropped 6 bases and J dropped 10; count of bases not matched to a gene: 13. Germline V CDR1 and CDR2: LNHDA, SQIVND (reference sequence). The variable domain in full, completed from reference TRBV19 and TRBJ1-6, reads DGGITQSPKYLFRKEGQNVTLSCEQNLNHDAMYWYRQDPGQGLRLIYYSQIVNDFQKGDIAEGYSVSREKKESFPLTVTSAQKNPTAFYLCASREGTGKTGSPLHFGNGTRLTVT.

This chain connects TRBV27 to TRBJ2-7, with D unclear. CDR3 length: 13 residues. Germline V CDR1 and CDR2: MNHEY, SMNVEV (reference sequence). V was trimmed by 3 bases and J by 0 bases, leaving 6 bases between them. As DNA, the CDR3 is TGTGCCAGCAGTTTCTCCTACTCCTACGAGCAGTACTTC. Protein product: CASSFSYSYEQYF.